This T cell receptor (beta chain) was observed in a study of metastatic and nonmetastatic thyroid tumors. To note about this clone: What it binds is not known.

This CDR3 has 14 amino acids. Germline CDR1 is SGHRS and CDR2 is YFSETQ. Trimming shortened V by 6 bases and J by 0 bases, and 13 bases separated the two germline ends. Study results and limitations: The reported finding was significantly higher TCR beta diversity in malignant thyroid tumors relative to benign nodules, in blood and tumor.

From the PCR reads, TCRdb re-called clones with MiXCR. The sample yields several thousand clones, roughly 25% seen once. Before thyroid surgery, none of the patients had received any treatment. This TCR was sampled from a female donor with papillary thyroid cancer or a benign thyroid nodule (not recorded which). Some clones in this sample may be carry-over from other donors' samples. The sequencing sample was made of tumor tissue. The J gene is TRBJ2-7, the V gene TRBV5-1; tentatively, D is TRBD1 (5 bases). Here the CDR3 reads CASKFDSSSYEQYF. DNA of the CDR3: TGCGCCAGCAAGTTCGACAGTAGCTCCTACGAGCAGTACTTC.